The entry below gives a single TCR beta chain sequence along with its context. This clone's antigen is unknown. There are no base qualities to consult, and no much larger clone falls within one base. The CDR3 numbers 15 residues from cysteine through phenylalanine. Of all the DNA, just the CDR3 is kept, 45 bases in frame from base 1. At the junction V is shortened by 7 bases and J by 5 bases, with 17 bases in between. Per the germline V gene, MNHEY is the CDR1 and SVGAGI is the CDR2. The cohort was made up of 500 to 850 healthy bone marrow donors. All cohort members were sampled while nominally healthy, although unrecorded immune exposures were likely present. The donor was CMV seronegative and belonged to the group of 352 seronegative cohort members. Each donor provided a peripheral blood sample, and peripheral blood mononuclear cells were used for TCR beta sequencing. Genomic DNA was extracted from the blood cell samples with the Qiagen DNeasy Blood Extraction Kit.

The library was prepared using the immunoSEQ multiplex PCR assay. A mixture of 60 forward primers for TCR Vbeta segments and 13 reverse primers for TCR Jbeta segments was used in the multiplex PCR. The CDR3 region of rearranged TCR beta genes was amplified from genomic DNA with a multiplex PCR assay. On the Illumina HiSeq System, the amplified TCR beta libraries were sequenced as 87-base-pair reads. In the authors' own workflow: A later analysis counted about 80 million unique TCR beta chains across the 650 to 800 repertoires, and some 12 million of these chains were shared by at least two donors. Raw reads were error-corrected and collapsed into unique sequences by a nearest-neighbor algorithm in which closely related sequences were merged to remove PCR and sequencing errors. CDR3 sequences were aligned to IMGT reference sequences to assign V, D and J gene segments. For a sequence to be retained, at least a six-nucleotide match to both a V gene segment and a J gene segment was required. Rearrangements were classified as productive when the CDR3 lacked stop codons and remained in frame with V and J, and all other rearrangements were classified as non-productive. Following IMGT convention, CDR3 was defined as the stretch from the second conserved V-encoded cysteine up to the conserved J-encoded phenylalanine. Sequences without an unambiguous match to a single V gene segment were excluded from the earlier analysis of almost 600 of the donors. An earlier analysis of fewer than 750 of the donors classified V segments as functional when productive rearrangements were above 56.7% and as segregating when the standard deviation between donors was above 5%. A statistical classification framework was built for diagnosing cytomegalovirus status from the catalog of TCR beta chain sequences. A later analysis assigned V and J genes by comparing TCR nucleotide sequences with IMGT/GENE-DB human TR gene sequences. The TCRdist pipeline was used in a later analysis to assign CDR3 sequences and most-parsimonious VDJ recombination scenarios. A later analysis defined each TCR beta chain by its CDR3 amino acid sequence plus V-gene family, and excluded reads lacking a unique V-gene family. As a way to deal with suspected cross-contamination and a sequencing artifact, a later analysis dropped 640 or so nucleotide sequences that were highly shared and had low generation probability. A later analysis calculated a clonal expansion index for each public chain from normalized within-repertoire ranks of inferred template counts. In a later analysis, generation probabilities were computed with a VDJ recombination model fitted to out-of-frame rearrangements, and the resulting probabilities were checked against IGoR. In a later analysis, hypergeometric tests were used to score TCR-TCR, TCR-HLA and TCR-CMV co-occurrence, with a repertoire-size bias correction applied to TCR pairs. To estimate false discovery rates, a later analysis permuted the HLA or CMV assignments 20 times. A later analysis grouped co-occurring TCRs with DBSCAN, adding TCRdist sequence similarity when clustering within HLA-allele-positive subsets. Repertoires with fewer than 30,000 or more than 120,000 public chains, plus five repertoires with anomalous nucleotide sharing, were excluded from co-occurrence clustering. TCRdb took this table from immuneACCESS and kept in-frame rearrangements with V and J called. Such tables lack part of the clones; where checked against another copy, unresolved V genes explain under half of the gap, and the rest is unexplained. V, J and clone size derive from that table, while D and trimming were established from the DNA sequence. Across this sample there are roughly 130,000 clones, with more than 80% seen only once. 1% of the sample comes from the top ten.

This sample was included in a study of cytomegalovirus exposure and HLA in healthy donors (dated 2017 in TCRdb). Regarding the study in general: According to an earlier analysis of several hundred of the donors, 150 million to 200 million T cells yielded over 100 million unique TCR beta sequences and 276 Gb of sequence data. In an earlier analysis of a few hundred of the donors, high-throughput TCR beta sequencing was used to judge whether each TCR beta V gene segment behaved as functional or pseudogenic. HLA typing included class I and class II loci at four-digit resolution. All discovery cohort repertoires had been generated using a single sequencing platform. An early release that covered about 600 HLA-typed donors contained about 300 gigabases of sequencing data and 80 million or so unique TCR sequences. Alongside the repertoire data, information on donor age, sex, ethnicity and CMV serostatus was compiled. To study patterns of TCR occurrence, a later analysis re-analyzed previously published TCR beta repertoires from 550 to 800 donors and added high-resolution HLA genotyping. To predict cytomegalovirus infection status, the study combined high-throughput TCR immunosequencing, statistical association of individual TCRs with disease status, and machine learning. Roughly five DR-DQ haplotypes were handled as single units for association and clustering because linkage in the cohort was strong. Among under 450 genotyped donors of the cohort, an average of about 240,000 unique TCR beta nucleotide sequences were sequenced per donor, 15% to 20% of them non-productive. Among the roughly 400 genotyped donors, approximately 77% belonged to the genetic ancestry cluster associated with self-reported Caucasian donors. The aim of the study was to test whether cataloging public T cell receptors could identify signatures of past pathogen exposure. The number of typed donors differed by locus: about 629-630 for A, B, C, DRB1 and DQB1; approximately 540 for DQA1; approximately 600 for DPA1; and some 470 for DPB1. The study used immunosequencing to profile the T cell repertoires of about 670 subjects and linked those repertoires to cytomegalovirus serostatus. The later analysis used no new phenotypic data to find candidate immune exposures, relying instead on TCR beta sequences and their occurrence across donors. Genome-wide SNP genotypes for about 65% of the 666 donors were used in a later genetic analysis, which treated that subset as a discovery cohort. Besides the first cohort of hundreds of subjects, a separate validation cohort made up of 120 different subjects was used. The research as a whole found: Because counts were too low, roughly 16 rarely observed V segments, including chromosome 9 orphons, were left out of the earlier analysis of roughly 600 of the donors. At a false discovery rate of 0.05, a later analysis linked about 17,000 TCR beta sequences to specific HLA alleles. According to a later analysis, TCR association rates differed among HLA loci, with DRB1 alleles showing the most associated TCRs and HLA-C alleles showing the fewest. Broadly in line with IMGT annotations, most TCR beta V segments showed up in productive rearrangements about 90% or about 30% of the time in an earlier analysis of 587 of the donors. The study gave a list of some 150 TCR beta chains associated with cytomegalovirus. The presence/absence analyses assumed that sequencing depth was roughly uniform across donors, and that assumption may not be true. The 87-base-pair reads could not distinguish some IMGT-functional V segments, including TRBV6-2 and TRBV6-3, so those segments were excluded. Linkage disequilibrium might explain the correlated functional status among segregating V segments, but an unknown experimental factor could not be ruled out. A further reported finding was that TCR beta sequences accurately predicted the HLA-A and HLA-B alleles for most subjects in the first cohort. Most TCR sequences were observed very rarely across donors, whereas some public TCRs were present in many individuals. According to a later genetic analysis, donors in an Asian-associated ancestry cluster had fewer N-insertions in productive TCRs than the approximately 710-donor mean. According to a later analysis, parvovirus B19, influenza, CMV and Epstein-Barr virus appeared linked to several top co-occurrence clusters. Three of the identified cytomegalovirus-associated TCR beta chains were confirmed in vitro to be specific for cytomegalovirus antigens. The classifier was reported to diagnose cytomegalovirus status with high specificity and sensitivity in both the original and validation cohorts. An association between a missense DCLRE1C variant and V-gene and J-gene trimming of TCR beta chains was found in a later genetic analysis and replicated in an independent cohort. CMV serostatus was the only immune exposure information available for the cohort. Strong co-occurrence of HLA alleles, especially DR and DQ, made assigning TCR associations to individual alleles difficult. Because HLA typing was unavailable for some donors at each locus, only the typed subset was used in association tests. Compared with equally common non-associated chains, HLA-associated TCR beta chains in a later analysis were more clonally expanded and had lower generation probabilities. This cohort had only TCR beta chains sequenced, and the lack of alpha or paired-chain data limited which features could be detected. A group of highly shared sequence variants was considered likely to be a technical artifact of the sequencing pipeline. According to a later analysis, most CMV-associated TCR beta chains appeared to be HLA-restricted, and the HLA associations seemed to be driven largely by CMV exposure. The authors suggested that the approach could potentially be extended to other disease states and immunological phenotypes.

The sequence is built from TRBV6-5 and TRBJ2-2; the D segment cannot be called with confidence. The TCR originated in a man between 40 and 49 years old in good health and CMV-seronegative. Sequences were obtained from PBMCs. The CDR3 region has the sequence CASKFQLRGTGELFF. The nucleotide sequence is given as TGTGCCAGCAAGTTCCAGCTCCGCGGTACCGGGGAGCTGTTTTTT.